This TCR beta chain stems from a study of regulatory T cells in long-lasting Graves disease. Specified time point: newly diagnosed GD, antithyroid drugs for less than 3 months. PBMCs provided the RNA from which the TCR library was made. The authors built TCR beta libraries using iRepertoire HTBI primers and Arm-PCR of CDR3 regions. TCRdb fed the multiplex PCR reads into MiXCR, producing one record per CDR3 protein. The table shows about 350,000 distinct CDR3 sequences, with roughly 17% occurring only once. V lost 7 bases, J lost 4 bases, and 3 bases stayed unmatched. The CDR3 consists of 12 residues. Germline CDR1 and CDR2: WSHSY and SAAADI. This clonotype was seen many times. This same sample was also part of a study on T cells in Graves' hyperthyroidism and ophthalmopathy. That paper notes: Reasons for excluding patients were uncontrolled infection, other autoimmune disease, pregnancy or lactation. Blood samples included most of the expanded thyroid clonotypes exceeding 0.001.

The input for sequencing was peripheral blood mononuclear cells (PBMCs), taken at new diagnosis, from a patient treated with antithyroid drugs. This receptor was identified in a man aged 40-50 years with Graves disease. The chain joins TRBV10-2 to TRBJ1-2, with 7 bases that match TRBD1. The CDR3: CASNRDSYGYTF. In DNA, the CDR3 is TGCGCCAGCAACCGGGACAGCTATGGCTACACCTTC.